This TCR beta chain was sequenced during a study of blood T cell repertoires in COVID-19. In the study overall: Sites across the United States, Italy and Spain contributed samples from acute and convalescent COVID-19. Nucleic acid was either cDNA or gDNA, and it came from T cells, B-cell-depleted T cells, or PBMCs.

Study processing details: Reference gene primers were amplified, and this amplification served to estimate nucleated cell counts. Profiled with immunoSEQ multiplex PCR; TCRdb holds only in-frame clones, not every one. V, J and clone size are taken as reported in that table, and D and trimming were inferred from the DNA itself. The sample consists of 72,000 or so clones, 85% to 90% of them appearing once. CDR1 and CDR2 from the germline V gene are LNHDA and SQIVND (reference sequence). This CDR3 has 15 residues. Trimming at V came to 9 bases and at J to 1 base, leaving 9 bases not matched to a gene. The TCR sequence derives from a woman at least 80 years old with active or convalescent COVID-19. This rearrangement joins TRBV19 to TRBJ2-3; 8 bases line up with TRBD2. Material for sequencing was peripheral blood. The CDR3 loop reads CASSRGGGGTDTQYF. The CDR3 DNA is TGTGCCAGCAGCCGGGGGGGAGGGGGCACAGATACGCAGTATTTT.